This TCR beta chain was captured in a study of T-cell reconstitution after alpha-beta-depleted transplantation in children. At least ten counts were recorded for this clonotype. Antigen unknown. During its preparation, the TCRbeta library received unique molecular identifiers. TCRdb called the PCR reads again in MiXCR, with one record for every CDR3 protein. The profile covers around 490,000 distinct CDR3 sequences, with 9.5% to 12% appearing a single time and 12% to 15% taken by the ten largest. The V gene's germline CDR1 is SGHDN and CDR2 FVKESK. This CDR3 contains 16 residues. With 4 bases clipped from V and 0 bases from J, the junction kept 3 bases outside the gene matches. Whole-study findings and limits: Some patients' high day-60 TCRbeta diversity was traced to surviving recipient T cells and thymic progenitors. Reportedly, roughly two months post-transplant, alpha-beta T cells arose from several hundred expanded graft clones. After one year, T-cell counts and TCRbeta diversity mostly came from new T cells.

V gene TRBV14 combines with J gene TRBJ2-1, with 10 bases that match TRBD2. The TCR originated in a female patient aged 2-10 years who had a stem cell transplant for aplastic anemia, so the T cells may come from the graft donor. The sample consisted of PBMCs, mostly from graft donor cells, taken 180 days after TCRalphabeta/CD19-depleted stem cell transplant. The CDR3 DNA reads TGTGCCAGCAGCCCCATAGCGGGAGGCTCCTACAATGAGCAGTTCTTC. Its protein is CASSPIAGGSYNEQFF.